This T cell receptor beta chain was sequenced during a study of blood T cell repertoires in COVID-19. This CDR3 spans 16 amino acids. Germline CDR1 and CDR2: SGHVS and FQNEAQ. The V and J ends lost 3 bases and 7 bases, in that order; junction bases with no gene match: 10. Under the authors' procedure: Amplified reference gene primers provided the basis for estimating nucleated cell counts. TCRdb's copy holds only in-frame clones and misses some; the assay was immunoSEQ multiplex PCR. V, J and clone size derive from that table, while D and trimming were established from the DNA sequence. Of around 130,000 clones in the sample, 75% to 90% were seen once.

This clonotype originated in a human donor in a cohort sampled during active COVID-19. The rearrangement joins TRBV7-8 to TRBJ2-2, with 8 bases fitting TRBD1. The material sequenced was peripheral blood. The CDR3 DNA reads TGTGCCAGCAGCTTGGGATCACAGGGGGGTTACGGGGAGCTGTTTTTT. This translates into CASSLGSQGGYGELFF.